In its sample, the clone carrying this T cell receptor (beta chain) was seen many times. As yet, its antigen is unknown. Separate cDNA molecules each had unique molecular identifiers attached to them. TCRdb passed the 5' RACE reads through MiXCR, listing each CDR3 protein once. Seen here are approximately 120,000 distinct CDR3 sequences, about 16% observed once, and the top ten hold 21%. This record belongs to a study of early T cells in non-severe SARS-CoV-2 infection. On the study more broadly: Bulk RNA from unsorted whole blood was sequenced; chains were unpaired. Whole-study results and caveats: There was a bias toward anti-spike CD8 responses in VDJdb matching, which missed private and CD4 specificities.

CDR3 size: 15 residues. V lost 9 bases and J 5 bases, leaving 19 bases between the germline ends. Sequencing input: whole blood. This chain connects TRBV23-1 to TRBJ1-4; D unresolved. TRBV23-1 is an open reading frame whose function is uncertain. The clonotype comes from an adult who was a healthcare worker with PCR-confirmed SARS-CoV-2 infection or an uninfected control (not recorded which). As DNA, the CDR3 is TGCGCCAGGAGGCCCAAAACAGCTTTCAATGAAAAACTGTTTTTT. Translating gives CARRPKTAFNEKLFF.